This T cell receptor beta chain comes out of a study of CD8+CD57+ T cells in acquired aplastic anemia. The TCR beta profiling, which covered VDJ combination and CDR3 sequence, was carried out using genomic DNA as the template. TCRdb re-called the reads with MiXCR, one entry per CDR3 protein. This sample has about 240,000 distinct CDR3 sequences, with 45% to 50% found just once. Study observations and caveats: Levels of CD8+ Simpson's diversity were not significantly distinct in patients versus controls.

This clonotype appeared once. The antigen remains undetermined. Germline lookup yields CDR1 LNHNV and CDR2 YYDKDF (reference sequence). The ends lost 4 bases at V and 2 bases at J; junction bases unmatched: 7. This CDR3 comprises 15 residues. Patients chosen for sequencing had CD8+CD57+ cells that had expanded, as shown by flow cytometry. Sequencing was performed on sorted CD4+, CD8+, or CD8+CD57+ T cells (not recorded which) from PBMCs. The receptor was derived from a human donor with aplastic anemia. The chain joins TRBV15 to TRBJ1-1, with 7 positions matching TRBD1. DNA for the CDR3: TGTGCCACCAGCACCAAGACAGGGATTAACACTGAAGCTTTCTTT. Its translation is CATSTKTGINTEAFF. The entire variable domain, with the rest obtained from reference TRBV15 and TRBJ1-1, is as follows: DAMVIQNPRYQVTQFGKPVTLSCSQTLNHNVMYWYQQKSSQAPKLLFHYYDKDFNNEADTPDNFQSRRPNTSFCFLDIRSPGLGDTAMYLCATSTKTGINTEAFFGQGTRLTVV.